This TCR beta chain was found in a study of response to subunit inactivated influenza vaccine (dated by TCRdb to between 2017 and 2018). For context, the study as a whole: To follow how T cells responded to a trivalent subunit inactivated influenza vaccine, the researchers relied on deep quantitative profiling of the T cell receptor repertoire.

The protocol used for the library was RT-PCR. Sequencer: Illumina HiSeq 2500. TCRdb ran its own pipeline on the public reads, namely fastp trimming at Q25 and MiXCR clone calling, and kept in-frame beta chains. Rows with a matching CDR3 protein are joined into one entry that keeps the most common DNA and genes. In all, the sample holds some 570,000 distinct CDR3 sequences, and about 10% of those were seen once. More than 9.5% of the sample is held by the ten biggest clonotypes. The study at large found these results: The authors proposed that each seasonal influenza vaccination may bring in only a limited number of new T cells.

Concerning this clonotype itself: The clone's antigen remains unknown. Base-call qualities are not available, and no considerably larger clone is one nucleotide away.

These same data were also listed under a study on T cells expressing NK-cell markers. Drawing on the second study: TCR beta cDNA libraries were prepared using 5'RACE template switching, which introduced a universal primer site and unique molecular identifiers. In sorted CD3+CD56+NKG2C+, CD3+CD56+NKG2C- and CD3+CD56-NKG2C+ T-cell subsets from eight or nine donors, TCR beta-chain repertoires were profiled. Seven of the eight sequenced donors were HCMV-seropositive and one was HCMV-seronegative. In several experiments an anti-gammadeltaTCR antibody was added to restrict sorting to alphabetaTCR-expressing T cells. In six donors, the dominant CD3+CD56+NKG2C+ clonotypes ranked among the top 10 CD8+ clonotypes, making up roughly 1.0-7.0% of CD8+ T cells. Those dominant clonotypes were again the most abundant among CD3+CD56-NKG2C+ cells in a few donors, at roughly 28.3-60.1%. Whether the expanded NKG2C-expressing T cell clones were specific for HCMV antigens remained unclear. All eight donors whose samples were sequenced were randomly selected healthy volunteers, three of them men and five women. HCMV serostatus was determined by detecting HCMV-specific IgG in serum with a commercial ELISA kit. Peripheral blood mononuclear cells were isolated from blood by Ficoll density gradient centrifugation. For about 6 donors, unsorted PBMC were also used to sequence bulk peripheral blood T-cell repertoires. Synthesis of cDNA was primed from the TCR beta constant segment and was followed by two consecutive PCR amplification steps. The libraries were sequenced on Illumina HiSeq 2000/2500, MiSeq or NextSeq, producing 2 x 150 bp reads. Reads were demultiplexed and grouped by UMI with MIGEC, and clonotypes were assembled and quantified with MiTCR. To exclude erroneous sequences, any TCR cDNA sequence not supported by at least two reads was discarded. The tcR package was used for downstream repertoire analysis, and clonotypes were matched between fractions using CDR3 nucleotide sequence together with V segment. VDJmatch was used to annotate antigen specificity against VDJdb, with one amino acid substitution allowed in CDR3.

This clonotype was obtained from a man in his fifties who received an inactivated influenza vaccine. Donor details come from another sample of the same person, matched by shared clones. The material was PBMCs from blood, obtained on the day of vaccination.

CDR3 sequence: CASCPLAGPYEQYF. The base sequence is TGTGCCAGCTGTCCCCTAGCGGGACCCTACGAGCAGTACTTC. The sequence is built from TRBV6-1 and TRBJ2-7; 9 bases in the middle match TRBD2. From cysteine to phenylalanine, the CDR3 is 14 amino acids long. Left in the record is the CDR3 DNA by itself, 42 bases read in frame from the first base. The germline V gene yields MNHNS for CDR1 and SASEGT for CDR2. V and J are trimmed by 8 bases and 2 bases, and the gene matches miss 7 bases of the junction.